The 25 T cell receptor beta chains listed next were all sequenced from one sample in a study of regulatory T cells in long-lasting Graves disease. Investigators prepared the TCR beta libraries by applying iRepertoire HTBI primers and Arm-PCR of CDR3 regions. TCRdb re-derived calls from the multiplex PCR reads in MiXCR, one entry per CDR3 protein. The sample holds about 470,000 distinct CDR3 sequences, 20% to 25% seen once. The sample's time point: persistent/refractory GD, antithyroid drugs over 5 years with positive TRAb. RNA isolated from PBMCs was used to make the TCR library. The sample in question was peripheral blood mononuclear cells (PBMCs), obtained when the disease was refractory, from a patient treated with antithyroid drugs. The origin of the receptors is a female donor with Graves disease.

This chain links TRBV29-1 with TRBJ2-7, with TRBD1 as a possible D gene (5 bases). Germline V gene sequence: CDR1 SQVTM, CDR2 ANQGSEA. Trimming shortened V by 6 bases and J by 1 base, and 13 bases separated the two germline ends. The CDR3 sequence is 13 residues long. In nucleotides, the CDR3 is TGCAGCGTGGTTGTAGGGGTGTCCTACGAGCAGTACTTC. As protein: CSVVVGVSYEQYF.

The CDR3 region has the DNA TGTGCCAGCAGCGCCCCAGGGTCCCGGGACGAGCAGTACTTC. Translating it yields CASSAPGSRDEQYF. The chain links TRBV9 to TRBJ2-7, with D possibly being TRBD1 (5 bases). Germline CDR1 SGDLS, CDR2 YYNGEE. This CDR3 has 14 amino acids. Trimming pared 3 bases from V and 5 bases from J, leaving 15 bases between. The variable domain in full, completed from reference TRBV9 and TRBJ2-7, reads DSGVTQTPKHLITATGQRVTLRCSPRSGDLSVYWYQQSLDQGLQFLIQYYNGEERAKGNILERFSAQQFPDLHSELNLSSLELGDSALYFCASSAPGSRDEQYFGPGTRLTVT.

This clonotype appeared a few times. The J gene is TRBJ1-2, the V gene TRBV6-6, with 7 nucleotides matching TRBD1. The trim removed 0 bases at V and 1 base at J, leaving 11 bases unmatched. From germline, CDR1 is MNHNY and CDR2 SVGAGI (reference sequence). The CDR3 extends over 18 amino acids. The CDR3 DNA is TGTGCCAGCAGTTACTCGACGCGGGAGGGACAGAGTAACTATGGCTACACCTTC. It yields the protein CASSYSTREGQSNYGYTF.

There are many counts of this clonotype. The genes are TRBV28 and TRBJ1-5; D unclear. The germline CDR1 and CDR2 sequences are MDHEN and SYDVKM. The CDR3 has 14 residues. Trimming removed 4 bases at V and 2 bases at J, with 9 bases between. CDR3 sequence (DNA): TGTGCCAGCAGTTACGGGGATGGCAATCAGCCCCAGCATTTT. Translation gives CASSYGDGNQPQHF.

The genes are TRBV7-3 and TRBJ2-2, with 8 positions matching TRBD1. CDR1 is SGHTA and CDR2 is FQGTGA in the germline V gene. V lost 5 bases, J lost 6 bases, and 5 bases stayed unmatched. The CDR3 is 14 residues long. The CDR3: CASSRTGPPGELFF. The CDR3, as DNA: TGTGCCAGCAGCCGGACAGGGCCCCCCGGGGAGCTGTTTTTT.

This clonotype was observed at least ten times. V and J are TRBV12-3 or TRBV12-4 and TRBJ1-2; D unclear. The CDR3 length is 16 residues. Trimming cost V 2 bases and J 7 bases, with 20 bases left between them. The CDR3 coding sequence is TGTGCCAGCAGTTTACTGGCAGAGGTTCGGGTTCGTGGCTACACCTTC. This translates into CASSLLAEVRVRGYTF.

In its sample, this clonotype was seen many times. The chain joins TRBV6-1 to TRBJ2-2; the match to TRBD1 covers 11 bases. This CDR3 region has 13 residues. Trimming took 8 bases from V and 4 from J; bases not matched to a gene: 0. CDR1 MNHNS and CDR2 SASEGT come from the germline V gene. CDR3 sequence: CASGTGGTGELFF. DNA of the CDR3: TGTGCCAGCGGGACAGGGGGCACCGGGGAGCTGTTTTTT.

In its sample, this clonotype was seen a few times. J is TRBJ2-7 and V is TRBV29-1; D is possibly TRBD2 (5 bases). The germline V gene encodes CDR1 SQVTM and CDR2 ANQGSEA. This CDR3 has 13 residues. The V end lost 6 bases, the J end lost 2 bases, and 14 bases lay between the germline ends. CDR3 sequence reads: CSVIPTRAYEQYF. CDR3 DNA sequence: TGCAGCGTCATCCCCACGAGGGCCTACGAGCAGTACTTC.

This clonotype was seen a handful of times. The chain couples TRBV5-1 to TRBJ2-7, with 9 bases matching TRBD1. Unmatched junction bases numbered 6, after V lost 2 bases and J lost 3 bases. The CDR3 is made up of 15 amino acids. Germline CDR1 is SGHRS and CDR2 is YFSETQ. CDR3 in amino acids: CASSFTDRGNYEQYF. The CDR3 bases are TGCGCCAGCAGCTTTACGGACAGGGGCAACTACGAGCAGTACTTC.

The chain joins TRBV12-3 or TRBV12-4 to TRBJ2-3; 8 nucleotides line up with TRBD1. Losses at the gene ends were 5 bases for V and 1 base for J; bases not matched to a gene: 2. This CDR3 contains 14 residues. The CDR3 DNA reads as TGTGCCAGCAGTACGGGACAGGGCACAGATACGCAGTATTTT. It encodes CASSTGQGTDTQYF.

This clonotype was found a few times. This sequence joins TRBV20-1 and TRBJ1-1, with D tentatively TRBD1 (6 bases). With 2 bases removed from V and 3 bases from J, the gap between germline ends came to 10 bases. This CDR3 region has 13 residues. Germline V gene sequence: CDR1 DFQATT, CDR2 SNEGSKA (reference sequence). This CDR3 reads CSARSGEHTEAFF. The CDR3 DNA is TGCAGTGCTAGATCAGGGGAGCACACTGAAGCTTTCTTT.

This clonotype was counted ten times or more. The gene calls are TRBV11-2 and TRBJ1-1, with 11 bases fitting TRBD1. Germline CDR1 SGHAT, CDR2 FQNNGV. Losses at the gene ends were 5 bases for V and 3 bases for J; bases not matched to a gene: 8. CDR3 length equals 16 residues. The CDR3 DNA is TGTGCCAGCAGCACCGGACAGGGGGCCTTCCACACTGAAGCTTTCTTT. Amino acid sequence: CASSTGQGAFHTEAFF. Complete variable domain (other parts from reference TRBV11-2 and TRBJ1-1): EAGVAQSPRYKIIEKRQSVAFWCNPISGHATLYWYQQILGQGPKLLIQFQNNGVVDDSQLPKDRFSAERLKGVDSTLKIQPAKLEDSAVYLCASSTGQGAFHTEAFFGQGTRLTVV.

The chain has TRBV13 and TRBJ2-7, with no clear D. The CDR3 runs to 13 residues. The germline V and J ends were trimmed by 1 base and 3 bases, with 7 bases remaining between them. Germline V gives CDR1 PRHDT, CDR2 FYEKMQ (reference sequence). CDR3 sequence: CASSLEPRYEQYF. The CDR3 coding sequence is TGTGCCAGCAGCTTAGAGCCCCGCTACGAGCAGTACTTC.

There are many counts of this clonotype. The V gene is TRBV28, the J gene TRBJ2-7; D not resolved. Trimming took off 5 bases at V and 0 bases at J, with 11 bases between the two ends. This CDR3 contains 14 residues. The germline CDR1 and CDR2 sequences are MDHEN and SYDVKM. CDR3 sequence: CASSLPTDSYEQYF. The CDR3 DNA sequence: TGTGCCAGCAGTCTGCCGACGGACTCCTACGAGCAGTACTTC.

The chain is built from TRBV28 and TRBJ1-3; D remains unclear. Germline V gene data show CDR1 as MDHEN and CDR2 as SYDVKM. V was clipped by 6 bases and J by 4 bases, with 7 bases between them. The CDR3 extends over 12 amino acids. The CDR3, as DNA: TGTGCCAGCAGAAGTCCGGGAAACACCATATATTTT. Encoded protein: CASRSPGNTIYF.

This clonotype has a count of ten or more. The gene calls are TRBV20-1 and TRBJ1-5; 9 bases fit TRBD1. Germline V gives CDR1 DFQATT, CDR2 SNEGSKA (reference sequence). CDR3 length equals 15 residues. V was clipped by 3 bases and J by 2 bases; unmatched bases: 5. The CDR3 sequence: CSARAGTGRNQPQHF. In DNA form, the CDR3 reads TGCAGTGCTAGGGCCGGGACAGGGCGCAATCAGCCCCAGCATTTT.

The J gene is TRBJ2-7, the V gene TRBV7-2; D remains unclear. CDR3 size: 14 residues. The V end lost 1 base, the J end lost 0 bases, and 7 bases lay between the germline ends. The germline CDR1 and CDR2 sequences are SGHTA and FQGNSA. The CDR3 sequence is CASSLGVGSYEQYF. The CDR3 nucleotides are TGTGCCAGCAGCTTAGGAGTCGGCTCCTACGAGCAGTACTTC.

This chain connects TRBV25-1 to TRBJ1-5; D may be TRBD1 (5 bases). The length of the CDR3 is 15 residues. V shed 3 bases and J shed 3 bases, with 12 bases lying between them. Germline V gene data show CDR1 as MGHDK and CDR2 as SYGVNS. Written as DNA, the CDR3 is TGTGCCAGCAGTGATCCCGGGACCCCCAATCAGCCCCAGCATTTT. Encoded protein: CASSDPGTPNQPQHF.

This clonotype was seen at least ten times. V gene TRBV6-5 combines with J gene TRBJ1-1, with 11 bases fitting TRBD1. CDR3 size: 15 residues. With 3 bases clipped from V and 4 bases from J, the junction kept 4 bases outside the gene matches. Germline V gives CDR1 MNHEY, CDR2 SVGAGI. CDR3 in amino acids: CASSYYGTGGTEAFF. DNA for the CDR3: TGTGCCAGCAGTTATTATGGGACAGGGGGCACTGAAGCTTTCTTT.

Ten or more counts support this clonotype. The chain is built from TRBV19 and TRBJ1-2; D is uncertain. CDR3 length: 12 amino acids. Germline CDR1 and CDR2: LNHDA and SQIVND (reference sequence). The ends were cut back, 1 base at V and 2 bases at J, with 2 bases in the middle. The CDR3 region is CASSIANYGYTF. The CDR3 region has the DNA TGTGCCAGTAGTATAGCCAACTATGGCTACACCTTC.

J is TRBJ2-7 and V is TRBV6-1; D not resolved. Germline V lookup: CDR1 MNHNS, CDR2 SASEGT. Trimming cost V 6 bases and J 7 bases, with 22 bases left between them. The CDR3 is 15 residues long. DNA of the CDR3: TGTGCCAGCAGCGACCCTATGGACGGGTTTGGGGAGCAGTACTTC. Protein sequence: CASSDPMDGFGEQYF.

A few counts support this clonotype. The genes are TRBV25-1 and TRBJ2-5; no definite D call. Germline V gives CDR1 MGHDK, CDR2 SYGVNS. The CDR3 runs 12 residues. V dropped 6 bases and J dropped 0 bases, with 5 bases sitting between them. The CDR3 is CASRVNQETQYF. CDR3 nucleotide sequence: TGTGCCAGCAGGGTAAACCAAGAGACCCAGTACTTC.

This clonotype was observed a few times. V and J are TRBV12-3 or TRBV12-4 and TRBJ2-1; the match to TRBD1 covers 9 bases. The CDR3 extends over 14 amino acids. J lost 6 bases, V lost 8 bases, and 8 bases had no gene match. CDR3 coding DNA: TGTGCCAGCTACACCGGGACAGGGTTCAATGAGCAGTTCTTC. It yields the protein CASYTGTGFNEQFF.

This clonotype was seen repeatedly, ten times or more. The V and J genes are TRBV11-2 and TRBJ2-5, with TRBD2 matching 13 bases. Germline lookup yields CDR1 SGHAT and CDR2 FQNNGV. CDR3 length equals 18 residues. Trimming cost V 4 bases and J 0 bases; bases outside gene matches: 8. DNA for the CDR3: TGTGCCAGCAGCTCCCCGGGGACTAGCGGGACAGACCAAGAGACCCAGTACTTC. Its protein is CASSSPGTSGTDQETQYF.

This clonotype was counted many times. The chain links TRBV28 to TRBJ2-7; TRBD1 agrees at 9 bases. CDR1 and CDR2 (germline): MDHEN, SYDVKM. The length of the CDR3 is 18 residues. The trim removed 7 bases at V and 2 bases at J, leaving 18 bases unmatched. As DNA, the CDR3 is TGTGCCAGCACCATACGTGGTTGGAGAAGACAGGGGGCCTACGAGCAGTACTTC. Translating it yields CASTIRGWRRQGAYEQYF.